This T cell receptor (beta chain) was sequenced in a study of type 1 regulatory T cells. The wider study: An in vitro protocol generated T-allo10, a Tr1-enriched, alloantigen-specific CD4 T cell product.

This clonotype was detected ten times or more. TCRdb analysed the reads with MiXCR anew, one entry per CDR3 protein. The table shows about 18,000 distinct CDR3 sequences, with roughly 10% occurring only once. V gave up 7 bases and J gave up 5 bases; unmatched junction bases: 0. The CDR3 loop spans 12 amino acids. The germline V gene encodes CDR1 DFQATT and CDR2 SNEGSKA (reference sequence). The receptor was isolated from a human donor in good health. Specimen: CD4+ T cells, either the whole sample or a sorted fraction (not recorded which). The V and J genes are TRBV20-1 and TRBJ2-1; 12 bases are shared with TRBD2. CDR3 amino acids: CSGTSGNNEQFF. The CDR3 region has the DNA TGCAGTGGGACTAGCGGGAACAATGAGCAGTTCTTC.